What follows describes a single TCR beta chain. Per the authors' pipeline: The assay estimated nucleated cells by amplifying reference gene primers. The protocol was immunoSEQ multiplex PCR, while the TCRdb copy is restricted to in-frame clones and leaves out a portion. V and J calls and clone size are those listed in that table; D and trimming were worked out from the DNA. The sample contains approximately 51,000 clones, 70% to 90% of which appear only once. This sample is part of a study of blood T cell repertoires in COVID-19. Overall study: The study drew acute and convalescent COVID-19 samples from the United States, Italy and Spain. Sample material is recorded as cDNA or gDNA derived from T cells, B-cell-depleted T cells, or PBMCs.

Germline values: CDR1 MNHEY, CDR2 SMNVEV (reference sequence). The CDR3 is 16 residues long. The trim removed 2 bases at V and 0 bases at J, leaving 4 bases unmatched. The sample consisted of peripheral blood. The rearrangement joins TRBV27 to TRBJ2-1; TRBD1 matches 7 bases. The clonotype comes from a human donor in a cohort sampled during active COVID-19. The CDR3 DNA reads TGTGCCAGCAGTTTAAGGACAGGAAGCTCCTACAATGAGCAGTTCTTC. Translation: CASSLRTGSSYNEQFF.